This TCR beta chain was sequenced for a study of blood T cell repertoires in COVID-19. Study in general: PBMCs, B-cell-depleted T cells, or T cells provided the cDNA or gDNA that made up the material.

The CDR3 covers 16 residues. After removal of 0 bases from V and 5 bases from J, the junction contained 6 bases not matched to a gene. Germline-derived CDR1 and CDR2 are KGHSH and LQKENI. As processed by the authors: From reference gene primer amplification, estimates of nucleated cell counts were derived. Clones were sequenced by immunoSEQ multiplex PCR, and TCRdb holds only the in-frame ones, with some missing. That table gives V, J and clone size, and the DNA gave D and trimming. The sample includes hundreds of thousands of clones, about nine tenths of them seen just once. The chain employs TRBV18 and TRBJ2-2; TRBD1 agrees at 7 bases. The TCR sequence derives from a woman aged 50 to 60 with COVID-19, enrolled during active disease. Sequencing used peripheral blood. This chain's CDR3 is CASSPPQGFVTGELFF. The CDR3 coding sequence is TGTGCCAGCTCACCACCACAGGGGTTCGTAACCGGGGAGCTGTTTTTT.